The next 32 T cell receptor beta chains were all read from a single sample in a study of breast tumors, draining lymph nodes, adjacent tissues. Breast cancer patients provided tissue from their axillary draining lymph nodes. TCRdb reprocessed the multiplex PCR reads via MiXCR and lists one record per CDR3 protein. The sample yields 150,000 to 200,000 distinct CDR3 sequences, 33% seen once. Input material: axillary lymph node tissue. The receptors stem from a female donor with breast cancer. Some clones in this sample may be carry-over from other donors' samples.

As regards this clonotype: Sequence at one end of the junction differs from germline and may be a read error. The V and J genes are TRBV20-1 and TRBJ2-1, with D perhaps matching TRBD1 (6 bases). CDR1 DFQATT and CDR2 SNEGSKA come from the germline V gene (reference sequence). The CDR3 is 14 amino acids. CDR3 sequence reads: CSAKNRDKYTEQFF. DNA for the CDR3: TGCAGTGCCAAAAACCGGGACAAATACACTGAGCAGTTCTTC.

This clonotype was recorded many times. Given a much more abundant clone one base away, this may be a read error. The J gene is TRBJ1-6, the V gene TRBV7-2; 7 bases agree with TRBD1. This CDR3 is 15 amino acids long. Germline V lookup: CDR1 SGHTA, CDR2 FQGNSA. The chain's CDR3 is CASSPDRAINSPLRF. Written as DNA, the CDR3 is TGTGCCAGCAGCCCCGACAGGGCCATTAATTCACCCCTCCGCTTT.

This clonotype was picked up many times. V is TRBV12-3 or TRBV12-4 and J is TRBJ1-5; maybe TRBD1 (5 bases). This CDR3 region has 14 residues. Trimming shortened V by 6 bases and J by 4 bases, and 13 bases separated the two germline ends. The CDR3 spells CASRTGPFNQPQHF. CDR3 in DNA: TGTGCCAGCAGGACGGGACCCTTTAATCAGCCCCAGCATTTT.

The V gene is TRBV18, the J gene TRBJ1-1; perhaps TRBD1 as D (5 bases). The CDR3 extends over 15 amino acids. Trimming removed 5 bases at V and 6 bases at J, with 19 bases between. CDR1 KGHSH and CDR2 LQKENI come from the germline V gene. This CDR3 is CASSSAPGSRAEAFF. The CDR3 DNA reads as TGTGCCAGCTCATCAGCCCCAGGGTCGAGGGCTGAAGCTTTCTTT.

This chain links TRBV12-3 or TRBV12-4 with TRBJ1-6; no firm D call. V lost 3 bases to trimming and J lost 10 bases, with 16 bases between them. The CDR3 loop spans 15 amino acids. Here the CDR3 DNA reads TGTGCCAGCAGTTTGGAGACTTCGGCGCGATCACCCCTCCACTTT. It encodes CASSLETSARSPLHF.

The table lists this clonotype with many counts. CDR3 nucleotides: TGTGCCAGCAGTGAAGGAGGTAGGGTTCAGGGTCGCAATCAGCCCCAGCATTTT. Its translation is CASSEGGRVQGRNQPQHF. J is TRBJ1-5 and V is TRBV6-1, with D possibly matching TRBD1 (5 bases). V dropped 1 base and J dropped 2 bases, with 18 bases sitting between them. This CDR3 region has 18 residues. CDR1 and CDR2 from the germline V gene are MNHNS and SASEGT.

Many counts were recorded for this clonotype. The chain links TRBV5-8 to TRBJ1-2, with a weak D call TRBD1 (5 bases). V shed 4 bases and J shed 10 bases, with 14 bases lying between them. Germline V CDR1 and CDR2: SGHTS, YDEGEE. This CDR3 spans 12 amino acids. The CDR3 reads CASSLRDGLYTF. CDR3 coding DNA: TGTGCCAGCAGCCTTAGGGACGGCCTCTACACCTTC.

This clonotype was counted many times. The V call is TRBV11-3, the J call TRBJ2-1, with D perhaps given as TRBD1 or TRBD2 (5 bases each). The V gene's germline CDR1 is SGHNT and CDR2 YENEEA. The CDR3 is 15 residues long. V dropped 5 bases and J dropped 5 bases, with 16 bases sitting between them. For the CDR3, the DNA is TGTGCCAGCAGCGCCAGCCGGGACCGAGACAATGAGCAGTTCTTC. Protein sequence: CASSASRDRDNEQFF.

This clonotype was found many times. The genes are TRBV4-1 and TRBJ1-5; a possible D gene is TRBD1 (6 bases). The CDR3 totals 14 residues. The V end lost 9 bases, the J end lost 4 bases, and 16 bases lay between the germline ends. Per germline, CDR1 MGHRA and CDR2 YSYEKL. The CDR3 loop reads CASSGDPENQPQHF. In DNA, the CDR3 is TGCGCCAGTTCAGGGGACCCGGAGAATCAGCCCCAGCATTTT.

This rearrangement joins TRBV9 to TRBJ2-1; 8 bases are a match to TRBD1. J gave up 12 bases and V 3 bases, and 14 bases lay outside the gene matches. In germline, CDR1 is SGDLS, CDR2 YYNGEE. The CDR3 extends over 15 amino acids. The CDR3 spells CASSESGTGIPGQFF. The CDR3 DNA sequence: TGTGCCAGCAGCGAATCCGGGACAGGCATCCCTGGGCAGTTCTTC.

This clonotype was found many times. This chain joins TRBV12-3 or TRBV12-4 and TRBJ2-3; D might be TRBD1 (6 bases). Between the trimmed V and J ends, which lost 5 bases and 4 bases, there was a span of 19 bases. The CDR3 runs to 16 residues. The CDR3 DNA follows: TGTGCCAGCAGTCTTGGTCAGGGGAAGGTCGCAGATACGCAGTATTTT. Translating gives CASSLGQGKVADTQYF.

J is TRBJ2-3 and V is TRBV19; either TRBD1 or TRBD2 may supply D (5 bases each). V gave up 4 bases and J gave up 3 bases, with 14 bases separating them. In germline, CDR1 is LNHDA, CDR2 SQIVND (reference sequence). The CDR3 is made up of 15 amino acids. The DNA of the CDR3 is TGTGCCAGTAGTAGGGTGGGGGTTGGGACAGATACGCAGTATTTT. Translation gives CASSRVGVGTDTQYF. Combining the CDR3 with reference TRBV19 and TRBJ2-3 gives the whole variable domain DGGITQSPKYLFRKEGQNVTLSCEQNLNHDAMYWYRQDPGQGLRLIYYSQIVNDFQKGDIAEGYSVSREKKESFPLTVTSAQKNPTAFYLCASSRVGVGTDTQYFGPGTRLTVL.

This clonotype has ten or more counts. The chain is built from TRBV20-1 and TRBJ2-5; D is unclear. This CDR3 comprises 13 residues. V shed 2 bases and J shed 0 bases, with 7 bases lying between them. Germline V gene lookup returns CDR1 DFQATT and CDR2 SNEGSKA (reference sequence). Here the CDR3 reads CSARQPYQETQYF. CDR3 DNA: TGCAGTGCTAGACAACCTTACCAAGAGACCCAGTACTTC.

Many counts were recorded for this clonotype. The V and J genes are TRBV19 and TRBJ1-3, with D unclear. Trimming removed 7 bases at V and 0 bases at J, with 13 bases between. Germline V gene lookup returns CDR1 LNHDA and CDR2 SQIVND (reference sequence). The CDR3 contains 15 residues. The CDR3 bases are TGTGCCAGTACCCCCCGAAGCTACTCTGGAAACACCATATATTTT. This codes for CASTPRSYSGNTIYF.

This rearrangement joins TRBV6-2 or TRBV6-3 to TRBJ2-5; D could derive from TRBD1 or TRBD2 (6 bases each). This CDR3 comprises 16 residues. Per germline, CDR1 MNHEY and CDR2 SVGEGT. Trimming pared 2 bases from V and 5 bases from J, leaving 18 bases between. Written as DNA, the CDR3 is TGTGCCAGCAGTTACGGGGGGCCTTATAGGGAGGAGACCCAGTACTTC. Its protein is CASSYGGPYREETQYF.

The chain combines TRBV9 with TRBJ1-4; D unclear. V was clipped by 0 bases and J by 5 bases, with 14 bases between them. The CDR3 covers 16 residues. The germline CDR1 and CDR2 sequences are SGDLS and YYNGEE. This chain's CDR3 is CASSVGLAGENEKLFF. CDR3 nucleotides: TGTGCCAGCAGCGTAGGTCTAGCGGGAGAGAATGAAAAACTGTTTTTT. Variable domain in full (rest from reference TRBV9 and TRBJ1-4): DSGVTQTPKHLITATGQRVTLRCSPRSGDLSVYWYQQSLDQGLQFLIQYYNGEERAKGNILERFSAQQFPDLHSELNLSSLELGDSALYFCASSVGLAGENEKLFFGSGTQLSVL.

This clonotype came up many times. CDR3 DNA: TGTGCCAGCAGCGGGGGGACAGGGGGGCATCAAGAGACCCAGTACTTC. This encodes CASSGGTGGHQETQYF. The genes are TRBV5-8 and TRBJ2-5; 11 bases line up with TRBD1. Germline V gives CDR1 SGHTS, CDR2 YDEGEE. V lost 4 bases to trimming and J lost 2 bases; unmatched junction nucleotides: 7. The CDR3 has 16 residues.

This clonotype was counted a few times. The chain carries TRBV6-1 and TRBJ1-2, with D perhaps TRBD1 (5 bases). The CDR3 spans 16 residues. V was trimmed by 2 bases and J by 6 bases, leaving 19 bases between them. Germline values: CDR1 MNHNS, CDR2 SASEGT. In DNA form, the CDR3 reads TGTGCCAGCAGTGAAAGGTTCTCAGGGCACCGTGATGGCTACACCTTC. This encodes CASSERFSGHRDGYTF.

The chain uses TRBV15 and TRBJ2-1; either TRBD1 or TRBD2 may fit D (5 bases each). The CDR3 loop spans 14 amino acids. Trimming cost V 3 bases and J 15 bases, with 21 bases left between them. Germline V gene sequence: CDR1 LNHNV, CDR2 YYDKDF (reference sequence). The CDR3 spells CATSSLVRDPLPFF. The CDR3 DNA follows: TGTGCCACCAGCAGCTTGGTTCGGGACCCCCTTCCGTTCTTC.

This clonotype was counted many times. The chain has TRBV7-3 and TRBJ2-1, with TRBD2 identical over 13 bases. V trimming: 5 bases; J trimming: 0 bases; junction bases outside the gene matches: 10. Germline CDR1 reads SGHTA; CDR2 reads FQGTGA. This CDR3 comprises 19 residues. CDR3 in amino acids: CASSPGTSGDRSSYNEQFF. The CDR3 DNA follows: TGTGCCAGCAGCCCAGGGACTAGCGGGGACCGAAGCTCCTACAATGAGCAGTTCTTC.

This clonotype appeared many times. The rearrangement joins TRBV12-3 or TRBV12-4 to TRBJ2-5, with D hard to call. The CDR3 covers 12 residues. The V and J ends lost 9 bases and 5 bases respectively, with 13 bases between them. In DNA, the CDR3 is TGTGCCAGTAGCCGGAGAGGCGAGACCCAGTACTTC. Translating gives CASSRRGETQYF.

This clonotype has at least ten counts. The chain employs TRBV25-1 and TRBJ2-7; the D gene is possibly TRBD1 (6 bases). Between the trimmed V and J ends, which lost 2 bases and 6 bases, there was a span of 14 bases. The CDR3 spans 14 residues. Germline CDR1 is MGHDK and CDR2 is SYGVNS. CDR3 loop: CASSEVTGRSEQYF. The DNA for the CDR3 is TGTGCCAGCAGTGAAGTCACAGGGCGGTCCGAGCAGTACTTC.

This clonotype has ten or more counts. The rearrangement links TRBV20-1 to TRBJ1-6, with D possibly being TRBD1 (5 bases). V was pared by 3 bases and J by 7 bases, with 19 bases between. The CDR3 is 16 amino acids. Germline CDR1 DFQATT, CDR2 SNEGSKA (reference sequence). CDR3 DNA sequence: TGCAGTGCTAGTGGGTCGTTGGGACGATCAAATTCACCCCTCCACTTT. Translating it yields CSASGSLGRSNSPLHF.

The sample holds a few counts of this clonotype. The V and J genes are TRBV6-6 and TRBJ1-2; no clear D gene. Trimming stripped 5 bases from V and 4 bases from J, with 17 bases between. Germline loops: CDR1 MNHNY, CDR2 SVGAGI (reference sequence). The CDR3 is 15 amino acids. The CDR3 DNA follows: TGTGCCAGCAGTCCCCCCCAAGGGCATTTCTATGGCTACACCTTC. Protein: CASSPPQGHFYGYTF.

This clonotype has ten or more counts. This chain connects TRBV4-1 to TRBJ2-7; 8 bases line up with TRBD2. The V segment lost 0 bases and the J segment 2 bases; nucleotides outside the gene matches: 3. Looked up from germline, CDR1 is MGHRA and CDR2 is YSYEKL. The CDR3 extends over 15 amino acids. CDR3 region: CASSQEVAGTYEQYF. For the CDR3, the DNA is TGCGCCAGCAGCCAAGAGGTAGCGGGGACCTACGAGCAGTACTTC.

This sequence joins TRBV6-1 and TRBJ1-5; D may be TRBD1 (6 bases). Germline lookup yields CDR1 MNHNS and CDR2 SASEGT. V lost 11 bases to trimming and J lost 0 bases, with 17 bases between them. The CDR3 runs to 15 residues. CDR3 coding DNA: TGTGCCTGCCTTAGGGACACGAATAGCAATCAGCCCCAGCATTTT. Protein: CACLRDTNSNQPQHF.

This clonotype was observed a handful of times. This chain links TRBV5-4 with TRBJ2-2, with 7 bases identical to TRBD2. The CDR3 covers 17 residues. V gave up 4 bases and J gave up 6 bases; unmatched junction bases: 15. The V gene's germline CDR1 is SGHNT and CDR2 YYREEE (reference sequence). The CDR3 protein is CASSPSKEGLRAGELFF. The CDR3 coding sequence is TGTGCCAGCAGCCCGAGTAAGGAGGGACTAAGAGCCGGGGAGCTGTTTTTT.

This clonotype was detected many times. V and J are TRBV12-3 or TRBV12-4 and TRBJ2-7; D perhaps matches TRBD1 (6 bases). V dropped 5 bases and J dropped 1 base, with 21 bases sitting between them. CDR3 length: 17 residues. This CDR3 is CASSAGTGKSGSYEQYF. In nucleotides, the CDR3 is TGTGCCAGCAGTGCCGGAACAGGGAAAAGTGGGTCCTACGAGCAGTACTTC.

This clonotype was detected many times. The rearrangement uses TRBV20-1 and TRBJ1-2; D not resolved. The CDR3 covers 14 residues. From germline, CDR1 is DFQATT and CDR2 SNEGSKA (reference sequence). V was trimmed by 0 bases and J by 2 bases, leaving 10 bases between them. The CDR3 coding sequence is TGCAGTGCTAGAGATTCGGTCAGAAACTATGGCTACACCTTC. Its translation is CSARDSVRNYGYTF.

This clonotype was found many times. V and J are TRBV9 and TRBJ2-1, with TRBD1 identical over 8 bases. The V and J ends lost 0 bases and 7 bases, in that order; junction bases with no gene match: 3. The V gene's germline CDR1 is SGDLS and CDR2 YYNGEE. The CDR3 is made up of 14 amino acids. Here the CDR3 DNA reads TGTGCCAGCAGCGTAGGCAGGGGGCGGAATGAGCAGTTCTTC. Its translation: CASSVGRGRNEQFF.

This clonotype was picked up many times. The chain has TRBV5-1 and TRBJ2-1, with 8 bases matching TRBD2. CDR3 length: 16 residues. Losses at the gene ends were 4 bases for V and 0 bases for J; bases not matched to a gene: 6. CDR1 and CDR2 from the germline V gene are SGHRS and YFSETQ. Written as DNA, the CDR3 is TGCGCCAGCAGCCCGTTAGCGGGGAGCTCCTACAATGAGCAGTTCTTC. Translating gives CASSPLAGSSYNEQFF.

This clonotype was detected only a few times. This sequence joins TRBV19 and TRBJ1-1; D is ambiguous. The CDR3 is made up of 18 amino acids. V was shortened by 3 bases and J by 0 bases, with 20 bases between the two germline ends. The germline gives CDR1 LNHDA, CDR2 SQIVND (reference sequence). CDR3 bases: TGTGCCAGTAGTATTTACCTAGGGCGGCAGGCCATGAACACTGAAGCTTTCTTT. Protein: CASSIYLGRQAMNTEAFF.